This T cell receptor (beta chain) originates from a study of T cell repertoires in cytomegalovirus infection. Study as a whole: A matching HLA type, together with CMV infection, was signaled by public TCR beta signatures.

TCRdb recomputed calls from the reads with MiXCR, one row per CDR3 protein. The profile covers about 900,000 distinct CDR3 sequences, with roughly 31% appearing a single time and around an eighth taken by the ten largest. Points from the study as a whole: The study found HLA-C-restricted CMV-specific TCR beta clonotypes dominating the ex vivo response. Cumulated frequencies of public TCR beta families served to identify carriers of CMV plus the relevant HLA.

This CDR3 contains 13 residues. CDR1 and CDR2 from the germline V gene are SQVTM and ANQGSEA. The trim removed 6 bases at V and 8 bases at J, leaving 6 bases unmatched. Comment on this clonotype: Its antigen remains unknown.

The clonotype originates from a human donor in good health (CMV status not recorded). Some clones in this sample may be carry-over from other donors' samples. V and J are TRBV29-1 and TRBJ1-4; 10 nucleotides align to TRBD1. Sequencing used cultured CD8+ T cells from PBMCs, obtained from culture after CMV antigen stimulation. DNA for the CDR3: TGCAGCGTCGTGGGACAGGGGAGGGAAAAACTGTTTTTT. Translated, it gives CSVVGQGREKLFF.